Below, 11 T cell receptor beta chains from the same sample are listed, as sequenced in a study of prognosis after radiotherapy for stage I lung cancer. Using two-round multiplex PCR, the authors amplified TCR beta CDR3 from genomic DNA. First-round PCR used primers specific to each TRBV and TRBJ gene. TCRdb called the multiplex PCR reads again in MiXCR, with one record for every CDR3 protein. The sample holds about 36,000 distinct CDR3 sequences, approximately 32% seen once. The material sequenced was PBMCs, taken before or after stereotactic body radiation therapy (not recorded which). These receptors were obtained from a donor older than 45 with non-small cell lung cancer.

This clonotype appeared many times. The CDR3 coding sequence is TGTGCCAGCAGCCAGGGGGGCTCTGGAAACACCATATATTTT. Translated: CASSQGGSGNTIYF. The chain carries TRBV11-3 and TRBJ1-3; TRBD1 matches 7 bases. The trim removed 5 bases at V and 0 bases at J, leaving 1 base unmatched. CDR1 is SGHNT and CDR2 is YENEEA in the germline V gene. This CDR3 region has 14 residues.

This clonotype was counted at least ten times. The rearrangement links TRBV5-1 to TRBJ2-3, with D uncertain. Germline CDR1 SGHRS, CDR2 YFSETQ. The CDR3 runs 15 residues. Trimming left V 0 bases short and J 0 bases short, with 8 bases between. The CDR3 spells CASSLGPKSTDTQYF. The CDR3, as DNA: TGCGCCAGCAGCTTGGGGCCAAAAAGCACAGATACGCAGTATTTT.

Ten or more counts support this clonotype. The DNA for the CDR3 is TGCAGTGCTCCACTAGCAACAGATACGCAGTATTTT. Translation: CSAPLATDTQYF. V gene TRBV20-1 combines with J gene TRBJ2-3, with D tentatively TRBD2 (6 bases). Trimming shortened V by 5 bases and J by 3 bases, and 9 bases separated the two germline ends. The germline V gene encodes CDR1 DFQATT and CDR2 SNEGSKA (reference sequence). CDR3 length equals 12 residues.

This clonotype was picked up many times. The J gene is TRBJ1-5, the V gene TRBV3-1; the match to TRBD1 covers 7 bases. V trimming: 3 bases; J trimming: 2 bases; junction bases outside the gene matches: 4. This CDR3 comprises 15 residues. The V gene's germline CDR1 is LGHDT and CDR2 YNNKEL (reference sequence). CDR3 DNA: TGTGCCAGCAGCCAGGGGACAGCTCGCAATCAGCCCCAGCATTTT. Its protein product is CASSQGTARNQPQHF.

To note about this clonotype: This likely stems from a read error, as it lies one base from a far larger clone. The V and J genes are TRBV6-8 and TRBJ1-3, with D hard to call. The CDR3 is made up of 15 amino acids. Looked up from germline, CDR1 is MNHGY and CDR2 is SAAAGT. Trimming stripped 4 bases from V and 0 bases from J, with 10 bases between. CDR3 sequence: CASSSIKSSGNTIYF. The CDR3 bases are TGTGCCAGCAGTTCCATCAAGAGCTCTGGAAACACCATATATTTT.

V and J are TRBV24-1 and TRBJ1-5, with 9 nucleotides matching TRBD1. The CDR3 covers 12 residues. Germline lookup yields CDR1 KGHDR and CDR2 SFDVKD. The trim removed 9 bases at V and 4 bases at J, leaving 0 bases unmatched. The CDR3 is CATGTGNQPQHF. The CDR3 DNA follows: TGTGCCACCGGGACAGGGAATCAGCCCCAGCATTTT.

This clonotype was detected many times. J is TRBJ1-3 and V is TRBV3-1, with D unresolved. V shed 2 bases and J shed 3 bases, with 11 bases lying between them. Germline V lookup: CDR1 LGHDT, CDR2 YNNKEL (reference sequence). The CDR3 sequence is 15 residues long. CDR3 loop: CASSQLISGGNTIYF. CDR3 DNA: TGTGCCAGCAGCCAATTAATCTCTGGTGGAAACACCATATATTTT.

This clonotype was counted many times. The rearrangement joins TRBV12-3 or TRBV12-4 to TRBJ1-5; tentatively, D is TRBD1 (5 bases). The CDR3 has 14 residues. The V end lost 7 bases, the J end lost 2 bases, and 12 bases lay between the germline ends. The chain's CDR3 is CASTYGGRNQPQHF. CDR3 nucleotides: TGTGCCAGCACCTATGGGGGTCGCAATCAGCCCCAGCATTTT.

This clonotype came up many times. V usage is TRBV18 and J usage is TRBJ1-5; no firm D call. V lost 1 base, J lost 4 bases, and 8 bases lay in between. CDR1 and CDR2 (germline): KGHSH, LQKENI. This CDR3 spans 14 amino acids. The CDR3 DNA follows: TGTGCCAGCTCACCACGACGGGAGAATCAGCCCCAGCATTTT. This gives the protein CASSPRRENQPQHF. The whole variable domain, filled in from reference TRBV18 and TRBJ1-5, reads NAGVMQNPRHLVRRRGQEARLRCSPMKGHSHVYWYRQLPEEGLKFMVYLQKENIIDESGMPKERFSAEFPKEGPSILRIQQVVRGDSAAYFCASSPRRENQPQHFGDGTRLSIL.

This chain uses TRBV6-1 with TRBJ2-2, with D tentatively TRBD1 (8 bases). Germline CDR1 MNHNS, CDR2 SASEGT. Trimming shortened V by 7 bases and J by 6 bases, and 21 bases separated the two germline ends. This CDR3 contains 16 residues. The CDR3: CASIQQGGGRAGELFF. The CDR3 bases are TGTGCCAGCATCCAACAGGGGGGGGGCCGAGCCGGGGAGCTGTTTTTT.

This clonotype has only one observation. The CDR3: CASSLTSSYDQYF. The CDR3 DNA sequence: TGCGCCAGCAGCTTGACGAGCTCCTACGATCAATACTTC. The J gene is TRBJ2-7, the V gene TRBV5-1; D ambiguous. Trimming took 1 base from V and 13 from J, leaving 18 bases between them. CDR1 is SGHRS and CDR2 is YFSETQ in the germline V gene. CDR3 length: 13 amino acids.